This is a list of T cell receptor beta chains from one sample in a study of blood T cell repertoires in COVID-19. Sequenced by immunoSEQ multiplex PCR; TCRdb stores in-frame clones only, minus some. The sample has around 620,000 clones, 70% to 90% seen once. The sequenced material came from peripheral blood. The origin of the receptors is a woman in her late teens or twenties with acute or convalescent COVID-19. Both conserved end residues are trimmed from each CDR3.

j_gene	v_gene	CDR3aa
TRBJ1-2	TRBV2	ASSESYGYT
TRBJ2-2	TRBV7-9	ASSHGTGISTGELF
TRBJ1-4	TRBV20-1	SASSEKLF
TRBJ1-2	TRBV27	ASSTTGYGYT
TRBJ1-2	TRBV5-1	ASAEGFGGYT
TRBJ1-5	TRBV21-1	ASTFEQGYSNQPQH
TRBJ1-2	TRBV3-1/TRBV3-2	ASSQDVVTTYGYT
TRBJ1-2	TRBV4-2	ASSQDRGTVYGYT
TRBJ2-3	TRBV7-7	ASSLGVWDTQY
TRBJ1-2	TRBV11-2	ASSFHQQGGYGYT
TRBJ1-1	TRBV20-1	SARKDRVPG
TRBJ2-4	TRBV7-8	ASSSLIAGGPKNIQY
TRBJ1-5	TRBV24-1	ATRFGPSGPQH
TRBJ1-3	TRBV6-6	ASSHQPHGTGGLRRQNTIY
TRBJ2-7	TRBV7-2	ASSTKRGGEQY
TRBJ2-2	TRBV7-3	ASSLNVGAVGELF
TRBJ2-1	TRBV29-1	SVEALDRLNEQF
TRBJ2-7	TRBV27	ASSRTSQGIYEQY
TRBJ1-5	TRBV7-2	ASSLGQGNQPQH
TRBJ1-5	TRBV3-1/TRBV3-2	ASSPRQGRQPQH
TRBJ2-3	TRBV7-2	ASSFPAGASTDTQY
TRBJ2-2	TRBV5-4	ASSPTRDPTGELF
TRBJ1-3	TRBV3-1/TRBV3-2	ASSNQHSGPGNTIY
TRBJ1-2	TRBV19	ASTYGGDFT
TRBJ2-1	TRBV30	AWSRGLSYNEQF
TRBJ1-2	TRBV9	ASYSFSYGYT
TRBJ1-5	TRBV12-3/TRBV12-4	ASTESNQPQH
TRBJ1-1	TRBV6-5	ASSYSWAGMNTEAF
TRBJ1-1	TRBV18	ASSEAKANTEAF
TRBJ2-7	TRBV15	ATSRETTSSYEQY
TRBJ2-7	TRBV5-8	ASSLGGGGSSYEQY
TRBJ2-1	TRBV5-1	ASSLEGGIYEQF
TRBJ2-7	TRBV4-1	ASSQDLSGASYEQY
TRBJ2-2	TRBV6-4	ASRRQGSDTGELF
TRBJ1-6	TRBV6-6	ASSYSAGGESSPLH
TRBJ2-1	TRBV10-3	ATAGSEQF
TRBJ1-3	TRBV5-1	ASSSGQLNTIY
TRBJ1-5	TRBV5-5	ASSLDGEGQPQH
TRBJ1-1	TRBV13	ASSLQGTEAF
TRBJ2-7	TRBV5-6	ASSPGTVGREQY
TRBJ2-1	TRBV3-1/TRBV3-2	ASSPVSSGGFGQF
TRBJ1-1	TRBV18	ASSEVMNTEAF
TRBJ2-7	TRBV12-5	ASGLGQTGDEKASYEQY
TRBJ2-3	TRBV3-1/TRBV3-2	ASSQRSGVVDTQY
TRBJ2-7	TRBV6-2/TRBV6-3	ASIYTPGQGPGKQY
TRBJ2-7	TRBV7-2	ASSLAGTYEQY
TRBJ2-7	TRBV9	ASSQSLGGREQY
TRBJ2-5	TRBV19	ASSIGETGAETQY
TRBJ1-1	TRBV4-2	ASSQDLGGTGDTEAF
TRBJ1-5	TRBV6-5	ASSRQGGQPQH
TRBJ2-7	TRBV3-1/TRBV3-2	ASSRGGQGAAEQY
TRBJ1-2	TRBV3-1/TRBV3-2	ASSEAVRTGDHYGYT